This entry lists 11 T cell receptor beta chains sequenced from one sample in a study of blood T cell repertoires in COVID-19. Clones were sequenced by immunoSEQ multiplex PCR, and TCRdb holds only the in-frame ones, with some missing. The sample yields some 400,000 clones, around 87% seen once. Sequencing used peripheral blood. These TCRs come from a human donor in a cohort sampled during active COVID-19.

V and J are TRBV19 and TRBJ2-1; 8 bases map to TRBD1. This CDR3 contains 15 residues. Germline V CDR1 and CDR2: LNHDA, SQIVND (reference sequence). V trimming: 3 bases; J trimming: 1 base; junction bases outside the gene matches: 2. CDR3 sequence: CASSIGTGSYNEQFF. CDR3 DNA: TGTGCCAGTAGTATTGGGACAGGATCCTACAATGAGCAGTTCTTC. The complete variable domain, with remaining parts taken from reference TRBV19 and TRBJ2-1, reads DGGITQSPKYLFRKEGQNVTLSCEQNLNHDAMYWYRQDPGQGLRLIYYSQIVNDFQKGDIAEGYSVSREKKESFPLTVTSAQKNPTAFYLCASSIGTGSYNEQFFGPGTRLTVL.

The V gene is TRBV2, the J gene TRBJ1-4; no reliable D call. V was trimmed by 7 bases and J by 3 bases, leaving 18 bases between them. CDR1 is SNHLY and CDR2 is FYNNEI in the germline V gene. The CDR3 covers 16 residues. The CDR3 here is CASTPRRRVANEKLFF. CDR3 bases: TGTGCCAGCACCCCCCGGCGGAGGGTTGCTAATGAAAAACTGTTTTTT.

The CDR3, as DNA: TGTGCCTGGAGTGCCGGGACACTCAAGCCGGCTTTCTTT. Amino acid sequence: CAWSAGTLKPAFF. The J gene is TRBJ1-1, the V gene TRBV30; possible D gene TRBD1, 6 bases. The germline CDR1 and CDR2 sequences are GTSNPN and SVGIG (reference sequence). V was pared by 1 base and J by 11 bases, with 17 bases between. The CDR3 loop spans 13 amino acids.

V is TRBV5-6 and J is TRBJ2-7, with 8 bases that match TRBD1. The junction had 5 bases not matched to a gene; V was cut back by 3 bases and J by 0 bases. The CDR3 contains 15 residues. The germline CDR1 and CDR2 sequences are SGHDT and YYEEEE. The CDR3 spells CASSSYRGISYEQYF. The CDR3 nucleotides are TGTGCCAGCAGCTCCTACAGGGGGATCTCCTACGAGCAGTACTTC. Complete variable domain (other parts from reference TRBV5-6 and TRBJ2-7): DAGVTQSPTHLIKTRGQQVTLRCSPKSGHDTVSWYQQALGQGPQFIFQYYEEEERQRGNFPDRFSGHQFPNYSSELNVNALLLGDSALYLCASSSYRGISYEQYFGPGTRLTVT.

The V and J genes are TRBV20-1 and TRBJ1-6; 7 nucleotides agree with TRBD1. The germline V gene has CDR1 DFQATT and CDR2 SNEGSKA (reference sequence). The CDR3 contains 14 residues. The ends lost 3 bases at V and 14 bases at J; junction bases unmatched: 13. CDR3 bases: TGCAGTGCTAGTGCGGGACAGCCAGACTCGGCCCTCCACTTT. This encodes CSASAGQPDSALHF.

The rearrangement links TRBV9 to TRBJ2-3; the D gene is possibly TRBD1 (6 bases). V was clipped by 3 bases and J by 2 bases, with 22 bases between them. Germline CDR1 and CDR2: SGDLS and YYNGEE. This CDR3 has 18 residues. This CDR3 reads CASSASQGIQGITDTQYF. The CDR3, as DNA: TGTGCCAGCAGCGCCTCGCAGGGGATTCAAGGAATCACAGATACGCAGTATTTT. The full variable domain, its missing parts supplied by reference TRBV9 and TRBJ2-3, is DSGVTQTPKHLITATGQRVTLRCSPRSGDLSVYWYQQSLDQGLQFLIQYYNGEERAKGNILERFSAQQFPDLHSELNLSSLELGDSALYFCASSASQGIQGITDTQYFGPGTRLTVL.

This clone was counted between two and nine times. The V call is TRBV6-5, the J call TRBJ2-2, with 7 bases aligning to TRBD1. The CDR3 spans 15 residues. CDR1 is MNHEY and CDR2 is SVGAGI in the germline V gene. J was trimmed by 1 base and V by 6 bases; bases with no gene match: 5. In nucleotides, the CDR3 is TGTGCCAGCAGCGGGACAGCAAAGAACACCGGGGAGCTGTTTTTT. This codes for CASSGTAKNTGELFF.

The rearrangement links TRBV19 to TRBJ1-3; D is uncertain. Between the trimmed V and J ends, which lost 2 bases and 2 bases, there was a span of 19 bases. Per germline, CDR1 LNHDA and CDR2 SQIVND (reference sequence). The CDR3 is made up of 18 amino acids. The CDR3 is CASSIKLRAGKPGNTIYF. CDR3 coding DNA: TGTGCCAGTAGTATAAAATTGAGGGCCGGTAAGCCTGGAAACACCATATATTTT.

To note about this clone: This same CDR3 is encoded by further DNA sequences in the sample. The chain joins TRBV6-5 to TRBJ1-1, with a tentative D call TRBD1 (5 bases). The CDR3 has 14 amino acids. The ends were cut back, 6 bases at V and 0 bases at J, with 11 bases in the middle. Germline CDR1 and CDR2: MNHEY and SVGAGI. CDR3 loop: CASRVTGMNTEAFF. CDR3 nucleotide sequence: TGTGCCAGCAGGGTAACAGGAATGAACACTGAAGCTTTCTTT.

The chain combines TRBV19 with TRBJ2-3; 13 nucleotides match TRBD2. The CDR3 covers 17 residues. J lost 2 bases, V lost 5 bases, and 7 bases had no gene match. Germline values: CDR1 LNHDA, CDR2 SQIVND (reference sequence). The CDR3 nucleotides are TGTGCCAGTAGTCCCCTGACTAGCGGGAGGCTCACAGATACGCAGTATTTT. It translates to CASSPLTSGRLTDTQYF.

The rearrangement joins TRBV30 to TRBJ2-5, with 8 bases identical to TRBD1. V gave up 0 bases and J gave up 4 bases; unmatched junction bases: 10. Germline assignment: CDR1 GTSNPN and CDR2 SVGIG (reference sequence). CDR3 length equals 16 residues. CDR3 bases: TGTGCCTGGAGTGTGTCACAGGGGGTCTTCCCAGAGACCCAGTACTTC. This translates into CAWSVSQGVFPETQYF.